This TCR beta chain was documented in a study of cytotoxic CD8 clonotypes in ibrutinib-treated CLL. The overall study: Complete response was seen in 2 patients and partial in approximately 24; roughly twelve progressed and around 14 stayed remitted after a median about six years. The sample average was roughly 240,000 productive templates and just under 95,000 productive rearrangements. Overall study findings and caveats: Baseline clonality was higher than in age-matched healthy donors and moved in step with circulating CD8+ T-cell counts.

The assay was immunoSEQ multiplex PCR, and TCRdb's table has in-frame clones only and misses some. The table shows about 49,000 clones, with roughly 57% occurring only once. As concerns this clone: Its specificity is unknown.

Sequencing was performed on PBMCs, taken after 12 months of ibrutinib treatment. This TCR was recovered from a human donor with chronic lymphocytic leukemia.

As DNA, the CDR3 is TGCGCCAGCAGCTTGTGGGGGACTAGCGGGAGGAACTACAATGAGCAGTTCTTC. Its protein is CASSLWGTSGRNYNEQFF. This chain joins TRBV5-1 and TRBJ2-1; 15 bases are shared with TRBD2. The CDR3 runs 18 residues. In germline, CDR1 is SGHRS, CDR2 YFSETQ. V gave up 1 base and J gave up 3 bases; unmatched junction bases: 5.